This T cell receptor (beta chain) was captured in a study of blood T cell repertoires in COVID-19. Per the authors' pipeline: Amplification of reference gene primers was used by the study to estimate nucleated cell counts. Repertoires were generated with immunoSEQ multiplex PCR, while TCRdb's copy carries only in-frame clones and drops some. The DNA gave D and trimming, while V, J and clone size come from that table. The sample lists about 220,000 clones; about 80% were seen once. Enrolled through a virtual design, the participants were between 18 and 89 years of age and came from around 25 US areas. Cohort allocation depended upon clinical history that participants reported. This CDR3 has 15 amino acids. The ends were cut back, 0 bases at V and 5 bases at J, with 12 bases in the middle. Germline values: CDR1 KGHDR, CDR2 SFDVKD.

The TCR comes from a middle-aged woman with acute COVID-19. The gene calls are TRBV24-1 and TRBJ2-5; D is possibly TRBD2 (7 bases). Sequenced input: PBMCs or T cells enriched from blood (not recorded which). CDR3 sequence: CATSDLRGAAETQYF. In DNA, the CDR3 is TGTGCCACCAGTGATTTGCGGGGGGCCGCGGAGACCCAGTACTTC.